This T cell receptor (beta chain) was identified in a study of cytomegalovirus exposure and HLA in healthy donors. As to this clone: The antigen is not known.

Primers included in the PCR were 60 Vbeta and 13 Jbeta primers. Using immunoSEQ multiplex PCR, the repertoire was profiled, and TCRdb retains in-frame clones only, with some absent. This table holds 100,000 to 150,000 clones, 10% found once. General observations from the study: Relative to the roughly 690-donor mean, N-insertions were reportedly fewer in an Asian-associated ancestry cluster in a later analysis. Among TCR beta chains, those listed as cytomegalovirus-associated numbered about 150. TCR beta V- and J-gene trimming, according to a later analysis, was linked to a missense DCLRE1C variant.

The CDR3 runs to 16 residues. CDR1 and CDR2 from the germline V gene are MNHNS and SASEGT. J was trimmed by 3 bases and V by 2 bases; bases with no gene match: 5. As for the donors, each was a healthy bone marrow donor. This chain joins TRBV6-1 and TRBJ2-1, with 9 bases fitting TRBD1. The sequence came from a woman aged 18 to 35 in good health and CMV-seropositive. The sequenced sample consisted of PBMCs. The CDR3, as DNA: TGTGCCAGCAGTGAATACGGGACAGGGCTCTACAATGAGCAGTTCTTC. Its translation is CASSEYGTGLYNEQFF.